Listed below are T cell receptor beta chains from one sample, sequenced in a study of T-cell reconstitution after alpha-beta-depleted transplantation in children. Using its own MiXCR run on the PCR reads, TCRdb lists one record per CDR3 protein. The sample lists 750,000 to 950,000 distinct CDR3 sequences; around 17% were seen once. The sample here was PBMCs, mostly from graft donor cells, taken 360 days after TCRalphabeta/CD19-depleted stem cell transplant. The receptors come from a male patient under 18 who had a stem cell transplant for acute lymphoblastic leukemia, so the T cells may come from the graft donor. Both conserved end residues are part of each CDR3. The order of the fields is clone size, V gene, D gene, J gene, CDR3 DNA, CDR3 protein. The D gene is left open where the match is weak. Only part of the rows carry a size: once, few, many, or a class if the clone is expanded.

abundance: many; v_gene: TRBV6-1; d_gene: -; j_gene: TRBJ1-4; CDR3nt: TGTGCCAGCAGTGAAATCCTTGGTGAAAAACTGTTTTTT; CDR3aa: CASSEILGEKLFF
abundance: -; v_gene: TRBV5-1; d_gene: TRBD2; j_gene: TRBJ2-3; CDR3nt: TGCGCCAGCAGCAGCGTAATAGCGGGAGGGCCAACAGATACGCAGTATTTT; CDR3aa: CASSSVIAGGPTDTQYF
abundance: -; v_gene: TRBV11-2; d_gene: TRBD2; j_gene: TRBJ2-2; CDR3nt: TGTGCCAGCAGCGACGGGGCTAGCGGCGGGGAGCTGTTTTTT; CDR3aa: CASSDGASGGELFF
abundance: few; v_gene: TRBV12-3/TRBV12-4; d_gene: TRBD1; j_gene: TRBJ2-5; CDR3nt: TGTGCCAGCAGCCTTTTCCGGGACAGGGGGCTTCGGAAGACCCAGTACTTC; CDR3aa: CASSLFRDRGLRKTQYF
abundance: few; v_gene: TRBV4-1; d_gene: TRBD2; j_gene: TRBJ2-2; CDR3nt: TGCGCCAGCAGCTGGAAGCGGGAGGGCCGGGAGCTGTTTTTT; CDR3aa: CASSWKREGRELFF
abundance: few; v_gene: TRBV14; d_gene: -; j_gene: TRBJ2-3; CDR3nt: TGTGCCAGCAGCCAAGTGTTCGGGAGAAAACATACGCAGTATTTT; CDR3aa: CASSQVFGRKHTQYF
abundance: -; v_gene: TRBV10-3; d_gene: -; j_gene: TRBJ2-7; CDR3nt: TGTGCCATCTCAGGGCCATCCGGGTACGAGCAGTACTTC; CDR3aa: CAISGPSGYEQYF
abundance: -; v_gene: TRBV29-1; d_gene: TRBD1; j_gene: TRBJ2-7; CDR3nt: TGCAGCGCCGACGACAGGGCCCGGCAGTACTTC; CDR3aa: CSADDRARQYF
abundance: -; v_gene: TRBV29-1; d_gene: TRBD2; j_gene: TRBJ2-1; CDR3nt: TGCAGCGTTGAACTAGCGGGAGCCTGGTATGAGCAGTTCTTC; CDR3aa: CSVELAGAWYEQFF
abundance: -; v_gene: TRBV11-1; d_gene: -; j_gene: TRBJ2-3; CDR3nt: TGTGCCAGCAGCTACTTCGCAGATACGCAGTATTTT; CDR3aa: CASSYFADTQYF
abundance: few; v_gene: TRBV4-1; d_gene: -; j_gene: TRBJ2-7; CDR3nt: TGCGCCAGCAGCCACTTTTTTTGGCCTTTCTCCTACGAGCAGTACTTC; CDR3aa: CASSHFFWPFSYEQYF
abundance: -; v_gene: TRBV19; d_gene: -; j_gene: TRBJ2-3; CDR3nt: TGTGCCAGTAGTATGGGTCGGACCGCCTCCACAGATACGCAGTATTTT; CDR3aa: CASSMGRTASTDTQYF
abundance: -; v_gene: TRBV4-1; d_gene: TRBD1; j_gene: TRBJ2-7; CDR3nt: TGCGCCAGCAGCCCCGGGATAGGGACAGAGAAGTACTTC; CDR3aa: CASSPGIGTEKYF
abundance: few; v_gene: TRBV6-1; d_gene: TRBD2; j_gene: TRBJ2-1; CDR3nt: TGTGCCAGCCTTCCGGGGGGGAATTACAATGAGCAGTTCTTC; CDR3aa: CASLPGGNYNEQFF
abundance: -; v_gene: TRBV18; d_gene: TRBD2; j_gene: TRBJ2-7; CDR3nt: TGTGCCAGCTCAGAACTAGCGGGTTACGAGCAGTACTTC; CDR3aa: CASSELAGYEQYF
abundance: few; v_gene: TRBV29-1; d_gene: -; j_gene: TRBJ2-2; CDR3nt: TGCAGCGTTGAAGATCTAAGCGGCATAGGGGAGCTGTTTTTT; CDR3aa: CSVEDLSGIGELFF
abundance: -; v_gene: TRBV19; d_gene: TRBD2; j_gene: TRBJ2-2; CDR3nt: TGTGCCAGTAAGCGGACTAGACGTACCGGGGAGCTGTTTTTT; CDR3aa: CASKRTRRTGELFF
abundance: few; v_gene: TRBV7-9; d_gene: -; j_gene: TRBJ2-3; CDR3nt: TGTGCCAGCAGCTTAGCCGTCATTGAGGGGGATACGCAGTATTTT; CDR3aa: CASSLAVIEGDTQYF
abundance: few; v_gene: TRBV12-3/TRBV12-4; d_gene: -; j_gene: TRBJ2-6; CDR3nt: TGTGCCAGCAAACCTCGGAGGACCGGGGCCAACGTCCTGACTTTC; CDR3aa: CASKPRRTGANVLTF
abundance: few; v_gene: TRBV7-6; d_gene: TRBD2; j_gene: TRBJ2-5; CDR3nt: TGTGCCAGCAGCTTAATAAATCCCCTTCGGGAGGGCCCAGAGACCCAGTACTTC; CDR3aa: CASSLINPLREGPETQYF
abundance: -; v_gene: TRBV20-1; d_gene: -; j_gene: TRBJ1-6; CDR3nt: TGCAGTGCTAGTCGCGGTTCACCCCTCCACTTT; CDR3aa: CSASRGSPLHF
abundance: few; v_gene: TRBV12-3/TRBV12-4; d_gene: -; j_gene: TRBJ2-7; CDR3nt: TGTGCCAGCAGTTTTTGGAGGCTTAGGAGCTCCTACGAGCAGTACTTC; CDR3aa: CASSFWRLRSSYEQYF
abundance: once; v_gene: TRBV12-3/TRBV12-4; d_gene: TRBD1; j_gene: TRBJ1-1; CDR3nt: TGTGCCAGCAGTTTAGATTTAACCCGGGACAGGCCCTCAGAAGCTTTCTTT; CDR3aa: CASSLDLTRDRPSEAFF
abundance: once; v_gene: TRBV20-1; d_gene: -; j_gene: TRBJ2-3; CDR3nt: TGCAGTGCTAGAGGTTCGATAGATACGCAGTATTTT; CDR3aa: CSARGSIDTQYF
abundance: -; v_gene: TRBV4-1; d_gene: -; j_gene: TRBJ2-5; CDR3nt: TGCGCCAGCAGCCAAGATTCAGGGCAAGAGACCCAGTACTTC; CDR3aa: CASSQDSGQETQYF
abundance: -; v_gene: TRBV6-2/TRBV6-3; d_gene: -; j_gene: TRBJ2-7; CDR3nt: TGTGCCGTCCGAGCACCGGGACACCTCTACGAGCAGTACTTC; CDR3aa: CAVRAPGHLYEQYF
abundance: -; v_gene: TRBV29-1; d_gene: -; j_gene: TRBJ1-3; CDR3nt: TGCAGCGTTGTAGAAAACACCATATATTTT; CDR3aa: CSVVENTIYF
abundance: -; v_gene: TRBV5-1; d_gene: -; j_gene: TRBJ2-5; CDR3nt: TGCGCCAGCAGCTTCGAAAATGGGCAGACCCAGTACTTC; CDR3aa: CASSFENGQTQYF
abundance: few; v_gene: TRBV6-5; d_gene: -; j_gene: TRBJ2-5; CDR3nt: TGTGCCAGCAGTTACTCGATAGTTATCGAGACCCAGTACTTC; CDR3aa: CASSYSIVIETQYF
abundance: few; v_gene: TRBV20-1; d_gene: -; j_gene: TRBJ1-2; CDR3nt: TGCAGTGCTTCTCTGGGCGGCTACACCTTC; CDR3aa: CSASLGGYTF
abundance: -; v_gene: TRBV3-1; d_gene: TRBD1; j_gene: TRBJ2-1; CDR3nt: TGTGCCAGCAGCCGCCAGGGGGTATATGATGAGCAGTTCTTC; CDR3aa: CASSRQGVYDEQFF
abundance: -; v_gene: TRBV23-1; d_gene: -; j_gene: TRBJ2-7; CDR3nt: TGCGCCAGCAGTCAATCCCCCTACTACGAGCAGTACTTC; CDR3aa: CASSQSPYYEQYF